These T cell receptor beta chains were read from a single sample in a study of T cell repertoires in cytomegalovirus infection. For these receptors, no antigen is known. TCRdb ran MiXCR on the reads and lists one entry per CDR3 protein. This repertoire shows hundreds of thousands of distinct CDR3 sequences, approximately 31% found once; its top ten account for around 15%. This specimen was cultured CD8+ T cells from PBMCs, taken from culture after CMV antigen stimulation. Receptors originate from a human donor in good health (CMV status not recorded). Some clones in this sample may be carry-over from other donors' samples. Each CDR3 is given with its conserved first and last residue. D genes are given only for firm matches. Clone size appears in some rows only: once, few, many, or a class for an expanded clone.

abundance	v_gene	j_gene	d_gene	CDR3aa	CDR3nt
.	TRBV7-6	TRBJ1-2	TRBD1	CASGDDRDYGYTF	TGTGCCAGCGGAGACGACAGGGACTATGGCTACACCTTC
.	TRBV6-2/TRBV6-3	TRBJ1-1	.	CASSNIRDRNTEAFF	TGTGCCAGCAGTAACATCCGTGACAGGAACACTGAAGCTTTCTTT
few	TRBV7-6	TRBJ2-5	.	CASSLVPLQETQYF	TGTGCCAGCAGCTTAGTGCCCTTACAAGAGACCCAGTACTTC
.	TRBV28	TRBJ2-3	TRBD1	CASSFSGTGDTDTQYF	TGTGCCAGCAGTTTTTCCGGGACAGGGGACACAGATACGCAGTATTTT
.	TRBV6-5	TRBJ2-1	.	CASSWFFGTSSYNEQFF	TGTGCCAGCAGTTGGTTTTTCGGGACAAGCTCCTACAATGAGCAGTTCTTC
many	TRBV19	TRBJ1-1	.	CASSIDSRPGSTNTEAFF	TGTGCCAGTAGTATAGATTCTCGACCGGGTTCAACGAACACTGAAGCTTTCTTT
few	TRBV28	TRBJ1-1	TRBD1	CASSLKGQGAEAFF	TGTGCCAGCAGTTTAAAAGGGCAGGGGGCTGAAGCTTTCTTT
.	TRBV6-1	TRBJ2-7	.	CASRHGTPYEQYF	TGTGCCAGCAGACACGGGACTCCCTACGAGCAGTACTTC
once	TRBV3-1	TRBJ2-5	TRBD2	CASSQVPAGLQETQYF	TGTGCCAGCAGCCAAGTACCAGCGGGGTTACAAGAGACCCAGTACTTC
few	TRBV13	TRBJ2-3	TRBD2	CASSSSTSSTQYF	TGTGCCAGCAGCTCGTCGACTAGCTCTACGCAGTATTTT
.	TRBV6-5	TRBJ2-7	.	CASSQGLTSGEQYF	TGTGCCAGCAGCCAGGGACTGACCTCGGGCGAGCAGTACTTC
.	TRBV6-5	TRBJ2-1	.	CASSYSGPPSGEQFF	TGTGCCAGCAGTTACTCTGGGCCCCCCAGCGGTGAGCAGTTCTTC
once	TRBV6-2/TRBV6-3	TRBJ2-3	TRBD1	CASSWDREGPSGDTQYF	TGTGCCAGCAGTTGGGACAGGGAGGGGCCTTCTGGAGATACGCAGTATTTT
few	TRBV27	TRBJ1-4	TRBD1	CASSPGQGLEKLFF	TGTGCCAGCAGCCCAGGACAGGGGCTGGAAAAACTGTTTTTT